The 27 T cell receptor beta chains below all came from one sample that was sequenced in a study of cytomegalovirus exposure and HLA in healthy donors. The PCR contained 60 Vbeta and 13 Jbeta primers. Repertoires were generated with immunoSEQ multiplex PCR, while TCRdb's copy carries only in-frame clones and drops some. The sample yields roughly 120,000 clones, roughly 80% seen once. Sequencing was done on a sample of PBMCs. The receptors were gathered from a woman aged 25 to 39 in good health and CMV-seropositive.

The J gene is TRBJ1-5, the V gene TRBV2; 7 positions match TRBD1. Per the germline V gene, CDR1 is SNHLY and CDR2 is FYNNEI. V shed 7 bases, J shed 0 bases, and the junction held 3 bases outside the gene matches. The CDR3 totals 14 residues. The CDR3 region has the DNA TGTGCCAGCAAGGGGGCGGGTAGCAATCAGCCCCAGCATTTT. This codes for CASKGAGSNQPQHF.

This clone was seen just once. The chain links TRBV5-4 to TRBJ2-7; D is possibly TRBD1 (5 bases). Between the trimmed V and J ends, which lost 2 bases and 0 bases, there was a span of 9 bases. The length of the CDR3 is 14 residues. The germline CDR1 and CDR2 sequences are SGHNT and YYREEE (reference sequence). The CDR3 is CASSFGQNSYEQYF. The CDR3 DNA is TGTGCCAGCAGCTTCGGACAAAACTCCTACGAGCAGTACTTC.

This chain connects TRBV2 to TRBJ2-7; 10 bases match TRBD2. This CDR3 spans 15 amino acids. After removal of 4 bases from V and 2 bases from J, the junction contained 5 bases not matched to a gene. The V gene's germline CDR1 is SNHLY and CDR2 FYNNEI. The CDR3, as DNA: TGTGCCAGCAGTGGAATAGCGGGGGGCCCCTACGAGCAGTACTTC. Encoded protein: CASSGIAGGPYEQYF. The full variable domain, with the rest looked up from reference TRBV2 and TRBJ2-7, is EPEVTQTPSHQVTQMGQEVILRCVPISNHLYFYWYRQILGQKVEFLVSFYNNEISEKSEIFDDQFSVERPDGSNFTLKIRSTKLEDSAMYFCASSGIAGGPYEQYFGPGTRLTVT.

The rearrangement joins TRBV7-9 to TRBJ2-3; 7 bases are a match to TRBD2. Germline V CDR1 and CDR2: SEHNR, FQNEAQ (reference sequence). V gave up 0 bases and J gave up 4 bases; unmatched junction bases: 4. The CDR3 is made up of 15 amino acids. The CDR3 protein is CASSLALSGADTQYF. CDR3 sequence (DNA): TGTGCCAGCAGCTTAGCCCTCAGCGGGGCAGATACGCAGTATTTT.

The chain couples TRBV4-1 to TRBJ1-1, with a tentative D call TRBD1 (5 bases). Trimming pared 5 bases from V and 4 bases from J, leaving 17 bases between. Germline V gives CDR1 MGHRA, CDR2 YSYEKL. The CDR3 is 15 amino acids. This CDR3 reads CASSKGPLVATEAFF. The CDR3 region has the DNA TGCGCCAGCAGCAAGGGGCCCTTGGTGGCCACTGAAGCTTTCTTT.

CDR3 protein: CASRPGAGHNQPQHF. The CDR3 region has the DNA TGTGCCAGCAGGCCCGGGGCGGGGCACAATCAGCCCCAGCATTTT. The gene calls are TRBV6-1 and TRBJ1-5, with TRBD1 as a possible D gene (5 bases). The germline V and J ends were trimmed by 6 bases and 3 bases, with 15 bases remaining between them. The CDR3 runs to 15 residues. From germline, CDR1 is MNHNS and CDR2 SASEGT.

The chain combines TRBV4-3 with TRBJ2-1; D is unclear. Germline V lookup: CDR1 LGHNA, CDR2 YSLEER. The CDR3 runs to 13 residues. Trimming took off 0 bases at V and 15 bases at J, with 15 bases between the two ends. CDR3 DNA: TGCGCCAGCAGCCAAGAGGAGTCGACTCCTCCGTTCTTC. Its translation: CASSQEESTPPFF.

The chain recombines TRBV7-9 with TRBJ1-1, with 7 bases that match TRBD1. V was pared by 3 bases and J by 5 bases, with 6 bases of the junction left unmatched. The CDR3 length is 14 residues. In germline, CDR1 is SEHNR, CDR2 FQNEAQ (reference sequence). The CDR3 loop reads CASSFPQGVTEAFF. In nucleotides, the CDR3 is TGTGCCAGCAGCTTCCCGCAGGGGGTGACTGAAGCTTTCTTT.

This clone was recorded once. The chain carries TRBV6-6 and TRBJ1-1; possibly TRBD1 for D (5 bases). CDR1 is MNHNY and CDR2 is SVGAGI in the germline V gene (reference sequence). This CDR3 is 15 amino acids long. Trimming shortened V by 7 bases and J by 3 bases, and 18 bases separated the two germline ends. CDR3 amino acids: CASTKGRARDTEAFF. The DNA of the CDR3 is TGTGCCAGCACGAAGGGGAGGGCTCGCGACACTGAAGCTTTCTTT.

This chain uses TRBV6-6 with TRBJ1-1; D is ambiguous. In germline, CDR1 is MNHNY, CDR2 SVGAGI (reference sequence). CDR3 length equals 12 residues. Trimming stripped 4 bases from V and 6 bases from J, with 9 bases between. The CDR3 sequence: CASSFSNAEAFF. The CDR3 DNA reads as TGTGCCAGCAGTTTCAGTAATGCTGAAGCTTTCTTT.

This chain connects TRBV5-4 to TRBJ1-6; a possible D gene is TRBD1 (5 bases). The length of the CDR3 is 14 residues. Trimming stripped 3 bases from V and 7 bases from J, with 11 bases between. CDR1 SGHNT and CDR2 YYREEE come from the germline V gene (reference sequence). The chain's CDR3 is CASSSDMGNSPLHF. The CDR3 DNA is TGTGCCAGCAGCTCGGACATGGGGAATTCACCCCTCCACTTT.

The chain is built from TRBV28 and TRBJ1-2; D perhaps matches TRBD1 (6 bases). Germline CDR1 is MDHEN and CDR2 is SYDVKM. CDR3 size: 13 residues. V was clipped by 5 bases and J by 10 bases, with 17 bases between them. In DNA form, the CDR3 reads TGTGCCAGCAGTGGCTCGGGGGGCTGGGACTACACCTTC. This encodes CASSGSGGWDYTF.

This chain uses TRBV28 with TRBJ2-5, with D maybe TRBD1 (6 bases). The CDR3 spans 14 residues. V dropped 2 bases and J dropped 4 bases, with 11 bases sitting between them. CDR1 and CDR2 from the germline V gene are MDHEN and SYDVKM. This CDR3 is CASSLPYRVETQYF. The CDR3 coding sequence is TGTGCCAGCAGTTTACCCTACAGGGTAGAGACCCAGTACTTC.

This chain links TRBV9 with TRBJ2-5; 11 positions agree with TRBD2. The V and J ends lost 4 bases and 5 bases, in that order; junction bases with no gene match: 1. The CDR3 totals 13 residues. CDR1 is SGDLS and CDR2 is YYNGEE in the germline V gene. The chain's CDR3 is CASSPSGGETQYF. The CDR3 nucleotides are TGTGCCAGCAGCCCTAGCGGGGGGGAGACCCAGTACTTC.

V is TRBV7-3 and J is TRBJ2-3, with TRBD1 matching over 8 bases. In germline, CDR1 is SGHTA, CDR2 FQGTGA. The CDR3 runs to 13 residues. With 5 bases clipped from V and 6 bases from J, the junction kept 4 bases outside the gene matches. The CDR3 spells CASSNDRGDTQYF. The CDR3 nucleotides are TGTGCCAGCAGCAACGACAGGGGCGATACGCAGTATTTT.

This clone was recorded once. The gene calls are TRBV6-5 and TRBJ1-6; TRBD1 might be the D (6 bases). The germline V gene encodes CDR1 MNHEY and CDR2 SVGAGI. Trimming took off 5 bases at V and 7 bases at J, with 12 bases between the two ends. The CDR3 spans 14 residues. Here the CDR3 reads CASSVDRTNSPLHF. The CDR3 nucleotides are TGTGCCAGCAGTGTGGACAGAACAAATTCACCCCTCCACTTT.

This chain joins TRBV28 and TRBJ2-1; TRBD2 might be the D (7 bases). Trimming took off 7 bases at V and 3 bases at J, with 10 bases between the two ends. The CDR3 covers 13 residues. Germline loops: CDR1 MDHEN, CDR2 SYDVKM. For the CDR3, the DNA is TGTGCCAGCAAAGGGGGGGGCTACAATGAGCAGTTCTTC. Translation: CASKGGGYNEQFF.

This clone was picked up a small number of times. This rearrangement joins TRBV5-4 to TRBJ2-1, with D tentatively TRBD1 (6 bases). Germline-derived CDR1 and CDR2 are SGHNT and YYREEE (reference sequence). Trimming removed 3 bases at V and 0 bases at J, with 13 bases between. The CDR3 is 16 residues long. In DNA form, the CDR3 reads TGTGCCAGCAGCTCCGCCAGGGGCCACTCCTACAATGAGCAGTTCTTC. It codes for CASSSARGHSYNEQFF.

This chain uses TRBV5-1 with TRBJ1-6, with D unresolved. The germline CDR1 and CDR2 sequences are SGHRS and YFSETQ. The CDR3 has 14 residues. With 0 bases removed from V and 11 bases from J, the gap between germline ends came to 12 bases. DNA of the CDR3: TGCGCCAGCAGCTTGGAGGCCGGTGGGCCACCCCTCCACTTT. Protein product: CASSLEAGGPPLHF.

The V and J genes are TRBV5-1 and TRBJ2-7, with 10 positions matching TRBD1. After removal of 3 bases from V and 2 bases from J, the junction contained 5 bases not matched to a gene. This CDR3 has 15 residues. The germline gives CDR1 SGHRS, CDR2 YFSETQ. CDR3 in DNA: TGCGCCAGCAGCTGGGGGGACAGGGGACCCTACGAGCAGTACTTC. It specifies CASSWGDRGPYEQYF.

V gene TRBV6-5 combines with J gene TRBJ2-7; possibly TRBD1 for D (6 bases). Germline V lookup: CDR1 MNHEY, CDR2 SVGAGI. The CDR3 runs to 14 residues. Trimming pared 6 bases from V and 5 bases from J, leaving 17 bases between. The CDR3 DNA follows: TGTGCCAGCAGCCGACCCGACAGGTCCCACGAGCAGTACTTC. This sequence encodes CASSRPDRSHEQYF.

This rearrangement joins TRBV4-2 to TRBJ2-2; TRBD2 matches 12 bases. V lost 4 bases, J lost 4 bases, and 1 base stayed unmatched. Germline V gene sequence: CDR1 LGHNA, CDR2 YNFKEQ. CDR3 length equals 15 residues. The CDR3 reads CASSPSGGATGELFF. For the CDR3, the DNA is TGTGCCAGCAGCCCTAGCGGGGGGGCCACCGGGGAGCTGTTTTTT.

V is TRBV28 and J is TRBJ1-1; 7 nucleotides align to TRBD1. There are 16 residues in the CDR3. Trimming cost V 6 bases and J 1 base; bases outside gene matches: 11. Germline V lookup: CDR1 MDHEN, CDR2 SYDVKM. This CDR3 is CASSPSPGQENTEAFF. As DNA, the CDR3 is TGTGCCAGCAGCCCCTCCCCTGGACAGGAGAACACTGAAGCTTTCTTT.

The rearrangement joins TRBV5-4 to TRBJ2-5; 9 bases fit TRBD2. The length of the CDR3 is 16 residues. The V gene's germline CDR1 is SGHNT and CDR2 YYREEE (reference sequence). Losses at the gene ends were 2 bases for V and 4 bases for J; bases not matched to a gene: 9. CDR3 loop: CASSFGGGAGGETQYF. Written as DNA, the CDR3 is TGTGCCAGCAGCTTTGGCGGGGGGGCGGGGGGAGAGACCCAGTACTTC.

This rearrangement joins TRBV5-1 to TRBJ1-2; 7 bases fit TRBD1. Trimming removed 1 base from V and 8 bases from J; junction bases left unmatched: 8. This CDR3 has 14 residues. Germline V gives CDR1 SGHRS, CDR2 YFSETQ. CDR3 protein: CASSLSTGLGGYTF. CDR3 in DNA: TGCGCCAGCAGCTTGTCGACAGGGCTAGGAGGCTACACCTTC. Variable domain in full (rest from reference TRBV5-1 and TRBJ1-2): KAGVTQTPRYLIKTRGQQVTLSCSPISGHRSVSWYQQTPGQGLQFLFEYFSETQRNKGNFPGRFSGRQFSNSRSEMNVSTLELGDSALYLCASSLSTGLGGYTFGSGTRLTVV.

This rearrangement joins TRBV5-1 to TRBJ1-1; 7 nucleotides align to TRBD1. This CDR3 has 18 residues. Germline V gene sequence: CDR1 SGHRS, CDR2 YFSETQ. The trim removed 0 bases at V and 1 base at J, leaving 12 bases unmatched. DNA for the CDR3: TGCGCCAGCAGCTTGGCGGGACAGCGGAGGGGGGAGAACACTGAAGCTTTCTTT. Protein: CASSLAGQRRGENTEAFF.

V usage is TRBV5-1 and J usage is TRBJ1-1; the D is unclear. Germline CDR1 is SGHRS and CDR2 is YFSETQ. The CDR3 contains 12 residues. Trimming removed 5 bases at V and 3 bases at J, with 8 bases between. The CDR3 here is CASSRGDTEAFF. The CDR3 nucleotides are TGCGCCAGCAGTCGGGGAGACACTGAAGCTTTCTTT.